The 6 T cell receptor beta chains in this list originate from one sample, sequenced in a study of response to subunit inactivated influenza vaccine. TCRdb itself ran the RT-PCR reads through MiXCR, one entry per CDR3 protein. Among some 550,000 distinct CDR3 sequences listed, approximately 20% were seen once. The sample also formed part of further work on T cells expressing NK-cell markers. That source notes: 5'RACE template switching built TCR beta cDNA with unique molecular identifiers.

The input for sequencing was CD4+ T cells sorted from PBMCs, taken about 12 days after vaccination. These receptor sequences come from a man over 45 who received an inactivated influenza vaccine.

The chain combines TRBV29-1 with TRBJ2-3, with D unresolved. There are 13 residues in the CDR3. Germline V gene lookup returns CDR1 SQVTM and CDR2 ANQGSEA. V dropped 2 bases and J dropped 0 bases, with 6 bases sitting between them. CDR3 sequence reads: CSVEPFSTDTQYF. The CDR3 DNA is TGCAGCGTTGAACCTTTTAGCACAGATACGCAGTATTTT.

This clonotype came up a few times. The chain has TRBV6-1 and TRBJ1-4, with unresolved D. CDR1 is MNHNS and CDR2 is SASEGT in the germline V gene. The CDR3 has 14 residues. V lost 3 bases and J lost 5, with 10 bases in between. The CDR3 loop is CASSESRLNEKLFF. DNA of the CDR3: TGTGCCAGCAGTGAGTCCAGGCTCAATGAAAAACTGTTTTTT.

This chain connects TRBV28 to TRBJ1-1, with a tentative D call TRBD1 (6 bases). Looked up from germline, CDR1 is MDHEN and CDR2 is SYDVKM. V lost 5 bases, J lost 0 bases, and 13 bases lay in between. The CDR3 is 15 amino acids. CDR3 loop: CASSLTGHMNTEAFF. The CDR3 bases are TGTGCCAGCAGTCTCACGGGACATATGAACACTGAAGCTTTCTTT.

This clonotype was observed a handful of times. This chain uses TRBV14 with TRBJ1-1; no clear D gene. The CDR3 loop spans 14 amino acids. V was trimmed by 0 bases and J by 11 bases, leaving 16 bases between them. Germline CDR1 is SGHDN and CDR2 is FVKESK. CDR3: CASSQDLGGGTAFF. In DNA, the CDR3 is TGTGCCAGCAGCCAAGATCTGGGAGGTGGAACGGCTTTCTTT.

Concerning this clonotype itself: A read error may account for a junction end that differs from germline. The chain carries TRBV6-2 or TRBV6-3 and TRBJ2-4; D perhaps matches TRBD2 (5 bases). Germline-derived CDR1 and CDR2 are MNHEY and SVGEGT. This CDR3 spans 12 amino acids. The CDR3 nucleotides read TGTGCCAGCAGACATGGGAGAAACATCCAGTACTTC. It codes for CASRHGRNIQYF.

The V call is TRBV7-9, the J call TRBJ2-7; D tentatively fits TRBD1 or TRBD2 (5 bases each). The germline V gene has CDR1 SEHNR and CDR2 FQNEAQ (reference sequence). With 10 bases removed from V and 2 bases from J, the gap between germline ends came to 18 bases. There are 14 residues in the CDR3. The DNA for the CDR3 is TGTGCCACCGGCAGGGACGGCGGACCCTACGAGCAGTACTTC. Residues: CATGRDGGPYEQYF.